The clone carrying this T cell receptor beta chain was observed at least ten times. Its antigen is undetermined. Per germline, CDR1 MDHEN and CDR2 SYDVKM. This CDR3 contains 15 residues. V was shortened by 5 bases and J by 4 bases, with 18 bases between the two germline ends. Time point denoted: newly diagnosed GD, antithyroid drugs for less than 3 months. The TCR library used RNA extracted from PBMCs. Sequencing libraries for TCR beta were prepared with iRepertoire HTBI primers and Arm-PCR of CDR3 regions. MiXCR was run by TCRdb on the multiplex PCR reads, yielding one entry per CDR3 protein. The table shows about 500,000 distinct CDR3 sequences, with about 12% occurring only once. The data stem from a study of regulatory T cells in long-lasting Graves disease. Study findings and constraints: Persistent patients shared 2,500 to 3,000 public clonotypes among themselves. Newly diagnosed patients shared fewer, at some 970. Persistent disease was characterized by preferential usage of TRBV28, TRBJ1-2 and TRBJ2-5. Researchers examined only peripheral blood and not thyroid tissue.

The same sample was also used in a study of T cells in Graves' hyperthyroidism and ophthalmopathy. Turning to that study: The model forecast ophthalmopathy, anticipating it by a median about 6.5 months before onset.

The receptor's source is a young woman with Graves disease. This rearrangement joins TRBV28 to TRBJ2-7, with TRBD2 as a possible D gene (6 bases). Source: peripheral blood mononuclear cells (PBMCs), taken at new diagnosis, from a patient treated with antithyroid drugs. The DNA for the CDR3 is TGTGCCAGCAGTGTCCCCCGGGAGACTCCTTACGAGCAGTACTTC. Its protein is CASSVPRETPYEQYF.